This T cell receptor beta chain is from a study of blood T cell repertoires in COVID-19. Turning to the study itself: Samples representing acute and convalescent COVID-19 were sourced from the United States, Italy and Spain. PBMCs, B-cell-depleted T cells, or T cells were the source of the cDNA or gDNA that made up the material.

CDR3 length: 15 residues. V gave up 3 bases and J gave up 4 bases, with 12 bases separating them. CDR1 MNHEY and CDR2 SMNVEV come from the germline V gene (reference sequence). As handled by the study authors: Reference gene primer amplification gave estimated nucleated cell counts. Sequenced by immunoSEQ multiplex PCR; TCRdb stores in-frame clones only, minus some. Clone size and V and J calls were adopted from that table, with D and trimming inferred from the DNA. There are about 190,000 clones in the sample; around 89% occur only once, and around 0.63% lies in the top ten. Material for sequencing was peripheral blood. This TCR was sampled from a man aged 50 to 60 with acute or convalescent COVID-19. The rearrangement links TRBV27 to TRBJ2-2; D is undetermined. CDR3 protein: CASSFEPPGTGELFF. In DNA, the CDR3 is TGTGCCAGCAGTTTTGAACCTCCGGGCACCGGGGAGCTGTTTTTT.